This T cell receptor beta chain was identified during a study of shared clonotypes between healthy human individuals. General study points: Clonotypes which were not shared had lower generation probabilities than clonotypes that all four donors shared.

Repertoires were generated with immunoSEQ multiplex PCR, while TCRdb's copy carries only in-frame clones and drops some. The table lists 600,000 to 700,000 clones, 73% of them singletons. V lost 4 bases to trimming and J lost 4 bases, with 9 bases between them. The CDR3 consists of 13 residues. Germline V lookup: CDR1 SNHLY, CDR2 FYNNEI. A remark on this clone: Its target is unknown. It may be a read error: a sequence one base away is much more abundant. Other DNA sequences in the sample encode the same CDR3.

Sequenced sample: memory CD4+ T cells sorted from blood. Subset in this sample: CD45RA-negative fraction. The receptor's source is a woman aged 25-40 years in good health. The chain employs TRBV2 and TRBJ2-3; D is possibly TRBD1 (5 bases). The CDR3 protein is CASSGVGADTQYF. CDR3 coding DNA: TGTGCCAGCAGTGGGGTAGGGGCAGATACGCAGTATTTT. The complete variable domain, with remaining parts taken from reference TRBV2 and TRBJ2-3, reads EPEVTQTPSHQVTQMGQEVILRCVPISNHLYFYWYRQILGQKVEFLVSFYNNEISEKSEIFDDQFSVERPDGSNFTLKIRSTKLEDSAMYFCASSGVGADTQYFGPGTRLTVL.